The 6 T cell receptor beta chains given below trace back to one sample, sequenced in a study of T cells in localized non-small cell lung cancer. Method: immunoSEQ multiplex PCR; TCRdb's copy keeps in-frame clones and lacks some. This table holds approximately 900 clones, roughly 33% found once. The specimen comprised normal lung tissue next to the tumor, sampled before any cancer treatment. These TCRs come from a female donor older than 55 with stage III squamous cell lung carcinoma.

The table lists this clone with a few counts. The CDR3 spells CASSDRDREKLFF. The DNA of the CDR3 is TGTGCCAGCAGCGACAGGGATAGGGAAAAACTGTTTTTT. This chain connects TRBV9 to TRBJ1-4; D perhaps matches TRBD1 (6 bases). CDR3 length: 13 amino acids. V gave up 3 bases and J gave up 8 bases, with 11 bases separating them. From germline, CDR1 is SGDLS and CDR2 YYNGEE.

J is TRBJ1-2 and V is TRBV4-1; D gene unclear. CDR3 size: 15 residues. Trimming took off 0 bases at V and 4 bases at J, with 12 bases between the two ends. Germline V gene data show CDR1 as MGHRA and CDR2 as YSYEKL. As DNA, the CDR3 is TGCGCCAGCAGCCAAGATCGGAGCAGCCTCTATGGCTACACCTTC. Residues: CASSQDRSSLYGYTF.

This clone was observed a few times. This rearrangement joins TRBV6-7 to TRBJ2-5; tentatively, D is TRBD1 (5 bases). TRBV6-7 is an open reading frame, and its role is uncertain. V was trimmed by 0 bases and J by 6 bases, leaving 8 bases between them. The CDR3 is 13 amino acids. The DNA for the CDR3 is TGTGCCAGCAGTTACTCTGCAGGGAAGACCCAGTACTTC. Its protein product is CASSYSAGKTQYF.

This clone appeared a few times. The rearrangement links TRBV7-4 to TRBJ1-2, with 8 bases identical to TRBD1. Trimming removed 5 bases from V and 9 bases from J; junction bases left unmatched: 11. This CDR3 is 14 amino acids long. Germline V gene data show CDR1 as SGHVT and CDR2 as SQSDAQ. CDR3 sequence (DNA): TGTGCCAGCAGCGCACGGCAGGGGGCGAAGAGCTACACCTTC. Translated, it gives CASSARQGAKSYTF.

This chain joins TRBV11-3 and TRBJ2-3; 7 nucleotides align to TRBD1. CDR1 is SGHNT and CDR2 is YENEEA in the germline V gene. V dropped 6 bases and J dropped 3; count of bases not matched to a gene: 6. The CDR3 loop spans 14 amino acids. The CDR3, as DNA: TGTGCCAGCAGTCCCGGACAGGCAACAGATACGCAGTATTTT. Its protein product is CASSPGQATDTQYF.

The genes are TRBV19 and TRBJ1-2; D unclear. CDR3 length: 14 amino acids. The V gene's germline CDR1 is LNHDA and CDR2 SQIVND (reference sequence). Trimming pared 6 bases from V and 5 bases from J, leaving 16 bases between. CDR3 sequence reads: CASSSKTALYGYTF. In nucleotides, the CDR3 is TGTGCCAGTAGCTCGAAGACGGCCCTATATGGCTACACCTTC.